This T cell receptor (beta chain) stems from a study of beta chain features in type 1 diabetes. Study-wide results and limits: Over-representation of high TCR-expressing cells was a possible consequence of cDNA sequencing. When Type 1 diabetes patients were examined, their TCRB CDR3s proved moderately but significantly shorter in all four CD4+ subsets. More deletions and fewer insertions at VDJ junctions were found in patients with type 1 diabetes.

This clone was seen a few times. Its antigen is not known. Germline lookup yields CDR1 LNHNV and CDR2 YYDKDF (reference sequence). The V gene lost 8 bases and the J gene lost 4 bases, with 16 bases spanning the gap. CDR3 size: 14 residues. Expressed TCRB transcripts were sequenced because the isolated RNA had all been reverse transcribed beforehand. Using immunoSEQ multiplex PCR, the repertoire was profiled, and TCRdb retains in-frame clones only, with some absent. The repertoire holds 680,000 or so clones, around an eighth seen once, with 0.022% in the top ten. The receptor was isolated from a man between 18 and 29 years old with type 1 diabetes. Sequencing was carried out using naive CD4+ T cells from blood. The chain joins TRBV15 to TRBJ2-3, with D perhaps TRBD1 or TRBD2 (5 bases each). The CDR3 reads CATRGTGKADTQYF. The CDR3 DNA follows: TGTGCCACCCGTGGGACGGGGAAGGCAGATACGCAGTATTTT.